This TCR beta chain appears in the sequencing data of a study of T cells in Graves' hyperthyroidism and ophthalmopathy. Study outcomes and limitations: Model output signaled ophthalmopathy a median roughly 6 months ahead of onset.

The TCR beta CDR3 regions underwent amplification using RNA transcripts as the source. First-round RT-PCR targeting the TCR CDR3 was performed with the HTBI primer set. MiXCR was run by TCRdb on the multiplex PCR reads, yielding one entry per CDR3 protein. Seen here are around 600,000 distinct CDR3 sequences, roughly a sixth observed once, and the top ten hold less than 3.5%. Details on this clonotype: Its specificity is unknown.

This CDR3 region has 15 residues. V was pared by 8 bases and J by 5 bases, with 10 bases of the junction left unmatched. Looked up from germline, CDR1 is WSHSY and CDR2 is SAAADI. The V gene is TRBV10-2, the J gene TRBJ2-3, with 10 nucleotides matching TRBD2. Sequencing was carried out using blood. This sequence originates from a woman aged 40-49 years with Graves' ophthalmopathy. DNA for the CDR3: TGCGCCAGCCGGCTGAGCGGGAGGGCTGGAGATACGCAGTATTTT. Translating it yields CASRLSGRAGDTQYF.